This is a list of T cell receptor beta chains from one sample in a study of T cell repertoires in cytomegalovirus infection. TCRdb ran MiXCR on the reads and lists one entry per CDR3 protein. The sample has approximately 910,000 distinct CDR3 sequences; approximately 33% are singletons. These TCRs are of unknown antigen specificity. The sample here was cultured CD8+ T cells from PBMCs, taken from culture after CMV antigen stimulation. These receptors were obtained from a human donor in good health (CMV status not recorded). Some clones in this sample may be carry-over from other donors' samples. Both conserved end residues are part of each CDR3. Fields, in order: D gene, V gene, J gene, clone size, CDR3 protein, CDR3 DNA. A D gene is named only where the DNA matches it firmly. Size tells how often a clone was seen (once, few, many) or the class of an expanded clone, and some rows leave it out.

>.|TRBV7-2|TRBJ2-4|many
CASLAKNIQYF
TGTGCCAGCCTAGCCAAAAACATTCAGTACTTC
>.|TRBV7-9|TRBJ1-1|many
CASSLAQNLMNTEAFF
TGTGCCAGCAGCTTAGCGCAAAACCTCATGAACACTGAAGCTTTCTTT
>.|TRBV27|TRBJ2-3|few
CASRGGGLDTQYF
TGTGCCAGCAGAGGGGGAGGACTAGATACGCAGTATTTT
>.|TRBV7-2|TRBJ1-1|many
CASSWLGNTEAFF
TGTGCCAGCAGCTGGCTAGGGAACACTGAAGCTTTCTTT
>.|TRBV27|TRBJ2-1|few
CASSRRNEYNEQFF
TGTGCCAGCAGTCGGAGAAACGAATACAATGAGCAGTTCTTC
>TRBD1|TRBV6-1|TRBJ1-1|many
CASSEPGQGSTEAFF
TGTGCCAGCAGTGAACCGGGACAGGGGTCCACTGAAGCTTTCTTT
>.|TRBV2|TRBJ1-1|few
CASSERMNTEAFF
TGTGCCAGCAGTGAGAGGATGAACACTGAAGCTTTCTTT
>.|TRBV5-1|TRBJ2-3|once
CASSWSSGTLTDTQYF
TGCGCCAGCAGCTGGTCCTCCGGGACTCTTACAGATACGCAGTATTTT
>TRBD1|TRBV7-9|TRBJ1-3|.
CASSSGQGLLHSPSGNTIYF
TGTGCCAGCAGCTCGGGACAGGGGCTCCTACACTCCCCCTCTGGAAACACCATATATTTT
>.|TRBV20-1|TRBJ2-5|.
CSARVGEQATTQETQYF
TGCAGTGCTAGAGTTGGTGAACAGGCGACAACCCAAGAGACCCAGTACTTC
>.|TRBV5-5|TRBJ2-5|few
CASSLELGSGIEETQYF
TGTGCCAGCAGCTTGGAGTTAGGTAGCGGCATTGAAGAGACCCAGTACTTC
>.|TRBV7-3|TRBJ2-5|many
CASSSSSTGLLGTQYF
TGTGCCAGCAGCTCCTCTTCAACGGGCCTCTTAGGGACCCAGTACTTC
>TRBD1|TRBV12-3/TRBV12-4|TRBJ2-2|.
CASSQGAVGTGELFF
TGTGCCAGCAGTCAGGGGGCCGTCGGCACCGGGGAGCTGTTTTTT
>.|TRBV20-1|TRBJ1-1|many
CSARASMARNTEAFF
TGCAGTGCTAGAGCCAGCATGGCGCGGAACACTGAAGCTTTCTTT
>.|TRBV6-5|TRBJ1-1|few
CASSYGSLNTEAFF
TGTGCCAGCAGTTATGGGTCACTGAACACTGAAGCTTTCTTT
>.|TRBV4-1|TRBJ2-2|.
CASSLGDLTGELFF
TGCGCCAGCAGCCTTGGGGACCTCACCGGGGAGCTGTTTTTT
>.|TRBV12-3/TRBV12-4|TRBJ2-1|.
CASSLSPDNYNEQFF
TGTGCCAGCAGTTTGTCCCCTGACAACTACAATGAGCAGTTCTTC
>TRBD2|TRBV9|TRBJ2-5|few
CASSAAGELAGLETQYF
TGTGCCAGCAGCGCCGCAGGGGAACTAGCGGGCTTAGAGACCCAGTACTTC
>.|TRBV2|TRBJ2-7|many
CASIVAQLSSYEQYF
TGTGCCAGCATTGTGGCGCAACTAAGCTCCTACGAGCAGTACTTC
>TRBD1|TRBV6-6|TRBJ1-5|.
CASSETGVNQPQHF
TGTGCCAGCAGCGAGACAGGGGTCAATCAGCCCCAGCATTTT
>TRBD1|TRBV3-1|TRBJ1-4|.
CASSQDRQGGREKLFF
TGTGCCAGCAGCCAAGATCGACAGGGTGGCCGGGAAAAACTGTTTTTT
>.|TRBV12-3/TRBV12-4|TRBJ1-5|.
CASSLQAVSNQPQHF
TGTGCCAGCAGTTTACAGGCGGTTAGCAATCAGCCCCAGCATTTT
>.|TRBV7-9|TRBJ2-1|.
CASSHPLRNEQFF
TGTGCCAGCTCGCACCCCCTGAGGAATGAGCAGTTCTTC
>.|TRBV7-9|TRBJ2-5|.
CASSLEGRSKETQYF
TGTGCCAGCAGCTTAGAAGGCAGGTCGAAAGAGACCCAGTACTTC
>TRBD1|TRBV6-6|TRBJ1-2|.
CASSPRTGGLYGYIF
TGTGCCAGCAGTCCACGGACAGGGGGCCTCTATGGCTACATCTTC
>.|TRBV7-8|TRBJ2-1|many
CASSSRDGLFF
TGTGCCAGCAGCTCCCGGGACGGGCTGTTCTTC
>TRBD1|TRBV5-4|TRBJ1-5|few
CASSKGTGEQPQHF
TGTGCCAGCAGCAAAGGGACAGGAGAACAGCCCCAGCATTTT
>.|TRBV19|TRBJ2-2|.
CASNPGATTGELFF
TGTGCCAGTAATCCGGGGGCGACGACCGGGGAGCTGTTTTTT
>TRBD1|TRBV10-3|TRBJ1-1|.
CAILLGPSTGGVTEAFF
TGTGCCATTCTCCTCGGCCCCTCGACAGGGGGCGTCACTGAAGCTTTCTTT
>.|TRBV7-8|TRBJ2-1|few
CASSLEVPLYNEQFF
TGTGCCAGCAGCTTAGAGGTGCCCCTCTACAATGAGCAGTTCTTC
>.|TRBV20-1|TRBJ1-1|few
CSAIDFEGGTEAFF
TGCAGTGCTATTGACTTTGAGGGAGGAACTGAAGCTTTCTTT
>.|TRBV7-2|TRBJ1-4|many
CASSSDGEGYRLFF
TGTGCCAGCAGCTCAGATGGGGAGGGTTATAGACTGTTTTTT
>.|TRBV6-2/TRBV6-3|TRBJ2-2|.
CASSYSTRGANTGELFF
TGTGCCAGCAGTTACTCGACTCGTGGTGCGAACACCGGGGAGCTGTTTTTT
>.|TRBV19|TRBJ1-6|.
CASSIVGQLGDSPLHF
TGTGCCAGTAGTATAGTTGGACAGCTGGGGGATTCACCCCTCCACTTT
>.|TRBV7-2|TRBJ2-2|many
CASSLLSSGELFF
TGTGCCAGCAGCTTACTCTCCTCCGGGGAGCTGTTTTTT
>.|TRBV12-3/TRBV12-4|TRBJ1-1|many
CASSLRGNTEAFF
TGTGCCAGCAGTCTCCGGGGGAACACTGAAGCTTTCTTT
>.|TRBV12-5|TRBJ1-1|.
CASGFPQRDTEAFF
TGTGCTAGTGGTTTCCCCCAGCGGGACACTGAAGCTTTCTTT
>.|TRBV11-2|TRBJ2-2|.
CASSLGHFWELFF
TGTGCCAGCAGCTTAGGGCACTTCTGGGAGCTGTTTTTT
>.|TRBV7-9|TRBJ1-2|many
CASSPGASGNYGYTF
TGTGCCAGCAGCCCAGGGGCATCGGGGAACTATGGCTACACCTTC
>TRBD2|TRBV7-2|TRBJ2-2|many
CASSSYPLQAGVAGELFF
TGTGCCAGCAGCTCCTACCCTCTTCAGGCGGGGGTTGCCGGGGAGCTGTTTTTT
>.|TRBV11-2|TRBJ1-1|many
CASSLRGTSQLNTEAFF
TGTGCCAGCAGCCTAAGAGGGACAAGCCAACTGAACACTGAAGCTTTCTTT
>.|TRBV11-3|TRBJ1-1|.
CASSHSGAGADRTEAFF
TGTGCCAGCAGCCACTCTGGGGCGGGAGCTGACCGGACTGAAGCTTTCTTT
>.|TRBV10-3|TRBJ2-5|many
CAISELRQEQETQYF
TGTGCCATCAGTGAGTTGAGACAGGAGCAAGAGACCCAGTACTTC
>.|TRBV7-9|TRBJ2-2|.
CASTNRVGGELFF
TGTGCCAGCACCAACAGGGTTGGCGGGGAGCTGTTTTTT
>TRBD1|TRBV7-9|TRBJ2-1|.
CASSATGGGGDRDEQFF
TGTGCCAGCAGCGCGACAGGGGGCGGCGGTGACCGCGATGAGCAGTTCTTC
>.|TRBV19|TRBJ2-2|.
CASSPWGGELFF
TGTGCCAGTAGCCCATGGGGCGGGGAGCTGTTTTTT
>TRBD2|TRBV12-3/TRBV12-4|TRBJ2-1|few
CASRIAGVRGEQFF
TGTGCCAGCAGGATAGCGGGGGTCCGAGGCGAGCAGTTCTTC
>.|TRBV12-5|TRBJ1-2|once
CASGFSTTGANYGYTF
TGTGCTAGTGGTTTCTCGACGACAGGAGCTAACTATGGCTACACCTTC
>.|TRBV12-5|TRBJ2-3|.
CASETGRTDTQYF
TGTGCTAGTGAGACAGGAAGAACAGATACGCAGTATTTT
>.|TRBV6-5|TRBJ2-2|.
CASSLGRGAGGELFF
TGTGCCAGCAGTTTGGGACGGGGGGCGGGCGGGGAGCTGTTTTTT
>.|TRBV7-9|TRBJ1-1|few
CASSYNRGSEAFF
TGTGCCAGTTCCTATAATAGGGGGAGTGAAGCTTTCTTT
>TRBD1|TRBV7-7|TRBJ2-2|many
CASSPSTGGTNTGELFF
TGTGCTAGCAGCCCATCGACAGGGGGAACGAACACCGGGGAGCTGTTTTTT
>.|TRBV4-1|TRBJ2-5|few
CASSQESQDQETQYF
TGCGCCAGCAGCCAAGAATCCCAGGATCAAGAGACCCAGTACTTC